This is a list of T cell receptor beta chains from one sample in a study of patients and donors after allogeneic stem cell transplantation. TCRdb re-called the RT-PCR reads through MiXCR, storing one row per CDR3 protein. This table holds approximately 410,000 distinct CDR3 sequences, around 15% found once. Sequencing was performed on blood, either unsorted or a sorted T cell fraction (not recorded which). The receptors stem from a human donor who was either an allogeneic HSCT recipient or a stem cell or donor lymphocyte infusion donor (not recorded which). It is not recorded whose cells these are; they may come from a transplant donor. Both conserved end residues are part of each CDR3. The D gene is left open where the match is weak. Where a row states a size, it is once, few, many or the class of an expanded clone; other rows omit it.

CDR3 protein	CDR3 DNA	V gene	clone size	D gene	J gene
CASSRASEGYGYTF	TGTGCCAGCAGCCGGGCGTCGGAGGGCTATGGCTACACCTTC	TRBV3-1	few	-	TRBJ1-2
CASSYLVTDTQYF	TGTGCCAGCAGTTACCTGGTTACAGATACGCAGTATTTT	TRBV6-5	few	-	TRBJ2-3
CACSGSDTDTQYF	TGTGCCTGTAGCGGGAGTGATACAGATACGCAGTATTTT	TRBV30	-	TRBD2	TRBJ2-3
CASSTSHYEQYF	TGTGCCAGTAGTACCTCTCACTACGAGCAGTACTTC	TRBV19	-	-	TRBJ2-7
CASSYSGALGDSYEQYF	TGTGCCAGCAGTTACTCGGGTGCCCTAGGGGACTCCTACGAGCAGTACTTC	TRBV6-5	few	-	TRBJ2-7
CASSSPSLGEKLFF	TGTGCCAGCAGCTCCCCATCCTTAGGAGAAAAACTGTTTTTT	TRBV5-6	once	-	TRBJ1-4
CASSYPHNEQFF	TGTGCCAGCAGTTACCCCCACAATGAGCAGTTCTTC	TRBV6-2/TRBV6-3	few	-	TRBJ2-1
CSARGRFSFSSLEQYF	TGCAGTGCTAGAGGTAGATTCTCCTTTTCCTCCCTCGAGCAGTACTTC	TRBV20-1	-	-	TRBJ2-7
CASSTGVLQGETQYF	TGTGCCAGCAGCACGGGAGTTCTCCAAGGGGAGACCCAGTACTTC	TRBV11-2	few	-	TRBJ2-5
CASSSGRHQPQHF	TGTGCCAGCAGCTCTGGGAGGCATCAGCCCCAGCATTTT	TRBV5-5	-	-	TRBJ1-5
CASSFDRQANTEAFF	TGTGCCAGCAGTTTTGATCGGCAGGCCAACACTGAAGCTTTCTTT	TRBV12-3/TRBV12-4	-	-	TRBJ1-1
CASRNVGDNEQFF	TGCGCCAGCAGAAATGTAGGGGACAATGAGCAGTTCTTC	TRBV5-1	few	-	TRBJ2-1
CASSKFNVGNEKLFF	TGTGCCAGCAGCAAATTTAATGTGGGTAATGAAAAACTGTTTTTT	TRBV21-1	-	-	TRBJ1-4
CAISERGEQYF	TGTGCCATCAGTGAGAGAGGGGAGCAGTACTTC	TRBV10-3	few	-	TRBJ2-7
CASSKFSDKNYGYTF	TGTGCCAGCAGCAAATTTTCTGACAAAAACTATGGCTACACCTTC	TRBV7-6	few	-	TRBJ1-2
CASSQELLDRSSYNEQFF	TGTGCCAGCAGCCAAGAATTACTGGACAGAAGCTCCTACAATGAGCAGTTCTTC	TRBV4-2	-	-	TRBJ2-1
CASSQLQGSLYGYTF	TGTGCCAGCAGCCAGTTACAGGGAAGTCTCTATGGCTACACCTTC	TRBV16	-	-	TRBJ1-2
CASSKYDTQYF	TGTGCCAGCAGCAAATACGATACGCAGTATTTT	TRBV6-5	few	-	TRBJ2-3
CASSPDYSEGFF	TGCGCCAGCAGCCCGGACTACTCCGAAGGGTTCTTC	TRBV5-1	few	-	TRBJ2-1
CASSFRISYNEQFF	TGTGCCAGCAGTTTCCGGATCTCCTACAATGAGCAGTTCTTC	TRBV27	few	-	TRBJ2-1
CSAPGTGGGETQYF	TGCAGTGCTCCCGGGACAGGGGGCGGAGAGACCCAGTACTTC	TRBV20-1	-	TRBD1	TRBJ2-5
CASSTTGMAFF	TGTGCCAGTAGTACGACAGGGATGGCTTTCTTT	TRBV19	-	TRBD1	TRBJ1-1
CASSLEGAVAGELFF	TGCGCCAGCAGCTTGGAGGGGGCAGTTGCCGGGGAGCTGTTTTTT	TRBV5-1	few	TRBD1	TRBJ2-2
CASSSLLLGEKLFF	TGCGCCAGCAGCAGCCTCTTACTCGGGGAAAAACTGTTTTTT	TRBV4-1	few	-	TRBJ1-4
CSAQTGFSYEQYF	TGCAGCGCCCAAACGGGGTTCTCCTACGAGCAGTACTTC	TRBV29-1	few	-	TRBJ2-7
CSAKASGFHSTDTQYF	TGCAGTGCTAAAGCTAGCGGATTCCATAGCACAGATACGCAGTATTTT	TRBV20-1	once	TRBD2	TRBJ2-3
CASSYSWGSTDTQYF	TGTGCCAGCAGTTACTCCTGGGGTAGCACAGATACGCAGTATTTT	TRBV6-5	-	-	TRBJ2-3
CASSYSTAGEQFF	TGTGCCAGCAGTTACTCGACGGCCGGTGAGCAGTTCTTC	TRBV6-6	few	-	TRBJ2-1
CASSPGLAGGSKNNEQFF	TGCGCCAGCAGCCCTGGACTAGCGGGGGGGTCTAAGAACAATGAGCAGTTCTTC	TRBV5-1	few	TRBD2	TRBJ2-1
CASSLRGLAYNEQFF	TGTGCCAGCAGTTTAAGGGGACTAGCGTACAATGAGCAGTTCTTC	TRBV27	-	TRBD2	TRBJ2-1